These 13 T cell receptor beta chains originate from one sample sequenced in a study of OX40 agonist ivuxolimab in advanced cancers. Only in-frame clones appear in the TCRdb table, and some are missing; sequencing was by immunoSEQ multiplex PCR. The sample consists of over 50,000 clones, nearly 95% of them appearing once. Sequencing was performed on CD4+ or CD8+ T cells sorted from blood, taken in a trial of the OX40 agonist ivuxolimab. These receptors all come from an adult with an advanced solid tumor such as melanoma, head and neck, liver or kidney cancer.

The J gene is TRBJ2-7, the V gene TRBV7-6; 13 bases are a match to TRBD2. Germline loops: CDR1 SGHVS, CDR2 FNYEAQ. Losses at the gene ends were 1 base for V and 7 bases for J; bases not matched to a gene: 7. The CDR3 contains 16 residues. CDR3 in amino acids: CASSLGTSGGWGEQYF. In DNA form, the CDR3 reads TGTGCCAGCAGCTTAGGGACTAGCGGGGGCTGGGGGGAGCAGTACTTC.

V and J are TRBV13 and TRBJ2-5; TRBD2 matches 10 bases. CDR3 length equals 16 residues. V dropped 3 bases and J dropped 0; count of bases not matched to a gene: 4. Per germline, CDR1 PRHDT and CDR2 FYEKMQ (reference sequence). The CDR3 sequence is CASSFPSGGHQETQYF. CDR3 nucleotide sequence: TGTGCCAGCAGCTTTCCTAGCGGGGGACACCAAGAGACCCAGTACTTC.

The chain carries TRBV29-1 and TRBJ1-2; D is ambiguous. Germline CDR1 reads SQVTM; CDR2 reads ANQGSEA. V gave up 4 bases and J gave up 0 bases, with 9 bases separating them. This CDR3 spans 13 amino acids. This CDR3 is CSVAHSTNYGYTF. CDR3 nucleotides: TGCAGCGTTGCGCACAGTACTAACTATGGCTACACCTTC.

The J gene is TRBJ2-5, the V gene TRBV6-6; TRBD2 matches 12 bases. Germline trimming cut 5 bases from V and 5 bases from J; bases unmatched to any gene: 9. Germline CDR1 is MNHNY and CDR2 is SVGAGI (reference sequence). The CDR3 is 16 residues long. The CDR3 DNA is TGTGCCAGCAGTGCCTTTCTAGCGGGGGGGCTGGAGACCCAGTACTTC. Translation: CASSAFLAGGLETQYF.

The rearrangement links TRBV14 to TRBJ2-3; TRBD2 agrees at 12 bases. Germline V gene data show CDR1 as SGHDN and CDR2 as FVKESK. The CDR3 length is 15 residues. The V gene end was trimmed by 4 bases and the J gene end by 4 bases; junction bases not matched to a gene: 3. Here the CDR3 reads CASSPLAGGPDTQYF. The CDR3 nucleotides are TGTGCCAGCAGCCCACTAGCGGGAGGCCCAGATACGCAGTATTTT.

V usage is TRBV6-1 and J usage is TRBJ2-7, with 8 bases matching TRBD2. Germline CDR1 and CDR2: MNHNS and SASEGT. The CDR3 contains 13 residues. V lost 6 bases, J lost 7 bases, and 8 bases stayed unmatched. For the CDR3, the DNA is TGTGCCAGCAGCTCCCTAGCGGGCCCGGAGCAGTACTTC. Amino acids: CASSSLAGPEQYF.

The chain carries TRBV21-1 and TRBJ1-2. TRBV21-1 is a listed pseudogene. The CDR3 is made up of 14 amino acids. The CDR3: CASSKPKTGYGYTF. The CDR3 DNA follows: TGTGCCAGCAGCAAACCCAAGACGGGATATGGCTACACCTTC.

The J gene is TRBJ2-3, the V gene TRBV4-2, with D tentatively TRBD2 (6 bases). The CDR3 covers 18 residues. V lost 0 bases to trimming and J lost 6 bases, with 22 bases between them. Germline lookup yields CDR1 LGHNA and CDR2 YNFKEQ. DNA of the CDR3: TGTGCCAGCAGCCAAGATCTGCTCGGGAGCCTATCCCGGGATACGCAGTATTTT. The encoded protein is CASSQDLLGSLSRDTQYF.

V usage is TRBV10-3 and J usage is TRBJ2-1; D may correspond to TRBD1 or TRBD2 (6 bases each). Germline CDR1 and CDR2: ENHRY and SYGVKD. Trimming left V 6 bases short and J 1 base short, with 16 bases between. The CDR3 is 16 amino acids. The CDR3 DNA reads TGTGCCATCAGGGTTTTTCGGGGGCCATCCTACAATGAGCAGTTCTTC. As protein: CAIRVFRGPSYNEQFF.

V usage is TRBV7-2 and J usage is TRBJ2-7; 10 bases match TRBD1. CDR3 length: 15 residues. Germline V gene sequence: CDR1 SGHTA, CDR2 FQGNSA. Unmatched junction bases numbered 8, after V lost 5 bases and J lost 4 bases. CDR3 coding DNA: TGTGCCAGCAGCGGCCGGGACAGGGGAGTGTACGAGCAGTACTTC. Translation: CASSGRDRGVYEQYF.

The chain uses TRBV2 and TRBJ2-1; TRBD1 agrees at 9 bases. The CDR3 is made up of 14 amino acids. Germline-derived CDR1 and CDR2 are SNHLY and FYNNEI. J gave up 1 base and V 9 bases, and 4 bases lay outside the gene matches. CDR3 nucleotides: TGTGCCAGTCTTGGACAGGGGTCCTACAATGAGCAGTTCTTC. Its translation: CASLGQGSYNEQFF.

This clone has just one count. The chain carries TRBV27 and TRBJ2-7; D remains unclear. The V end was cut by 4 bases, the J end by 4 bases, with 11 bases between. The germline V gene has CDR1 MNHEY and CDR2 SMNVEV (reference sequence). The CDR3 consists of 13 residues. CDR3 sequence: CASSSVARYEQYF. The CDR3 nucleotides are TGTGCCAGCAGTTCTGTAGCTAGATACGAGCAGTACTTC.

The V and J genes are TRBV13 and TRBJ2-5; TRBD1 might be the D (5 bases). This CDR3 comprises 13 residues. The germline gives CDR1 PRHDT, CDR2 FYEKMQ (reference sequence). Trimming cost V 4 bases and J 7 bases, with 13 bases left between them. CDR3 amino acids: CASSSDSSRTQYF. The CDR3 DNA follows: TGTGCCAGCAGCTCCGACAGTTCCCGGACCCAGTACTTC. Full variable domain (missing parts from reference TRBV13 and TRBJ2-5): AAGVIQSPRHLIKEKRETATLKCYPIPRHDTVYWYQQGPGQDPQFLISFYEKMQSDKGSIPDRFSAQQFSDYHSELNMSSLELGDSALYFCASSSDSSRTQYFGPGTRLLVL.